What follows is one T cell receptor (beta chain) and its context. This clonotype occurred a few times. This clone's antigen is unknown. No base-level quality is on record; no much larger clone is a single base apart. In the ophthalmopathy patients, disease was moderately to severely active, with a Clinical Activity Score of 3 or more, a NOSPECS grade of 4 or more, and a duration of less than 3 months. Exclusion was applied to patients with uncontrolled infections, other autoimmune diseases, pregnancy or lactation. Diagnoses relied on clinical symptoms, serum thyroxine and TRAb, thyroid ultrasound and orbital computed tomography. PBMCs were separated from over 9 ml of fresh peripheral blood using Ficoll-Paque density gradient centrifugation. Trizol reagent was used to extract total RNA, and RNA quality was then checked on an Agilent 2100 Bioanalyzer. The entry originates in a study of T cells in Graves' hyperthyroidism and ophthalmopathy (dated by TCRdb to the late 2010s). Broadly, across the study: Peripheral blood was collected at initial diagnosis, before any treatment. To identify TCR V-J signatures that set the groups apart, the researchers used a discovery cohort of 90 to 100 patients, made up of approximately 43 with Graves' ophthalmopathy and approximately 57 with stable Graves' hyperthyroidism. Prospective prediction of ophthalmopathy was tested in an independent validation cohort of approximately 19 hyperthyroidism patients and some 17 patients who later progressed to ophthalmopathy. The 100 discovery patients were randomly divided into training and test sets at a 7:3 ratio. In about six Graves' hyperthyroidism patients, the study also compared T-cell repertoires from thyroid tissue with T-cell repertoires from blood. After blood sampling, hyperthyroidism patients were treated with methimazole at a starting dose of 30 mg daily, and ophthalmopathy patients were treated with high-dose intravenous methylprednisolone. TCR Vbeta CDR3 sequencing of fewer than 150 peripheral blood samples (more than 40 ophthalmopathy, about 75 hyperthyroidism and roughly 17 progressor patients) is reported in the paper. Overall results and qualifications from the work: In validation, the model predicted progression to ophthalmopathy with 55% to 71% sensitivity and 72.22% specificity, a median of 6.5 months before onset. A model built on a 13 V-J signature distinguished ophthalmopathy from stable hyperthyroidism, reaching 85% to 90% sensitivity and approximately 81% specificity in cross-validation and 80%/75% in testing. Most expanded thyroid clonotypes (frequency above 0.001) were also detected in blood, a finding suggesting that blood repertoires may reflect thyroid immune responses. No statistical method was used to set the sample size in advance, and investigators knew the group allocation.

TCR beta CDR3 regions were amplified from RNA transcripts. The TCR CDR3 was subjected to a first round of RT-PCR using the HTBI primer set and the Qiagen OneStep RT-PCR kit. The libraries were constructed in a second round of multiplex PCR and then size-selected and purified. Paired-end sequencing of the libraries was performed with 100 bp reads on an Illumina HiSeq2000. From the authors' description of their analysis: Raw data were processed with SOAPnuke, discarding reads with adapters, uncalled bases, mean Phred below 15, or no exact constant-primer or identifier match. COPE v1.2.5 was used to merge the high-quality paired reads, and each unique nucleotide sequence was defined as a clonotype. MiTCR v1.1 was used to align clonotypes to the IMGT TRBV, TRBD and TRBJ reference segments. Analysis was restricted to V-J combinations with a frequency above 0.0001, which covered 99% to 99.2% of repertoires. The TCS score was defined as the ratio of F50 (clonal expansion) to E x V (chaos), calculated using BLOSUM62-based TCRdist between CDR3 peptides within each V-J. Welch's t-statistics and random forest reduced some 510 V-J features to around 14, which were used in a naive Bayes classifier (R e1071). The similarity between thyroid and blood repertoires was quantified using the Morisita-Horn index. In-frame beta chains were kept once TCRdb had trimmed the public reads at Q25 with fastp and called clones with MiXCR. Each entry is one CDR3 protein sequence, shown with its most common DNA and genes. The V and J calls shown here were made by TCRdb, not taken from the authors' results. The sample contains 640,000 or so distinct CDR3 sequences, roughly 14% of them found a single time. 3.5% to 4.5% of the sample comes from the top ten.

CDR1 and CDR2 were assigned from the germline V gene as SGHRS and YFSETQ. Counted from cysteine to phenylalanine, this CDR3 has 15 amino acids. Left in the record is the CDR3 DNA by itself, 45 bases read in frame from the first base. Trimming removed 4 bases from V and 0 bases from J; the gene matches leave 6 bases unexplained. Input material: blood. The chain is made from TRBV5-1 and TRBJ2-5; 7 middle bases align to TRBD2. The receptor's source is a woman aged 40 to 49 with Graves' ophthalmopathy. CDR3 loop: CASSSGGSYQETQYF. The DNA sequence reads TGCGCCAGCAGCAGTGGCGGGAGTTACCAAGAGACCCAGTACTTC.